Presented here are 20 T cell receptor beta chains from one specimen sequenced in a study of beta chain features in type 1 diabetes (dated by TCRdb to 2016 to 2019). Libraries were prepared through the immunoSEQ multiplex PCR assay. The High Capacity cDNA Reverse Transcription Kit was used to reverse transcribe all of the isolated RNA, meaning that expressed TCRB transcripts were what got sequenced. TCRdb provides this immuneACCESS table in a form limited to in-frame rearrangements. Some clones are lacking; in checked studies, under half of them reflect an unresolved V gene, and why the rest are absent is not known. This sample holds a few hundred thousand clones; around 12% were observed only once. Clones ranked in the top ten supply more than 0.015% of the sample. The sample comprised naive CD4+ T cells from blood. This specimen's cell subset or site label, interpreted: true naive CD4+ T cells. These TCRs come from a man younger than 30 in good health.

The sample holds a few counts of this clone. This chain connects TRBV7-7 to TRBJ2-1, with 8 bases lining up with TRBD1. This CDR3 contains 15 residues. Germline CDR1 reads SSHAT; CDR2 reads FNYEAQ (reference sequence). With V trimmed by 5 bases and J by 0 bases, 3 bases remained unmatched. The DNA for the CDR3 is TGTGCCAGCAGCGGCGGACAGGGCTCCTACAATGAGCAGTTCTTC. It encodes CASSGGQGSYNEQFF.

The chain has TRBV10-3 and TRBJ2-7; the match to TRBD1 covers 7 bases. The CDR3 spans 15 residues. CDR1 is ENHRY, CDR2 SYGVKD, per germline. With V trimmed by 3 bases and J by 6 bases, 11 bases remained unmatched. The CDR3 sequence: CAISDSTGSSTEQYF. The DNA for the CDR3 is TGTGCCATCAGTGACTCGACAGGGTCTTCCACCGAGCAGTACTTC.

A few counts support this clone. The chain carries TRBV10-3 and TRBJ2-3; 7 bases match TRBD1. The germline CDR1 and CDR2 sequences are ENHRY and SYGVKD. The CDR3 has 15 residues. With 6 bases clipped from V and 2 bases from J, the junction kept 8 bases outside the gene matches. CDR3 bases: TGTGCCATCAGAACCACAGGGGTCCCCACAGATACGCAGTATTTT. The encoded protein is CAIRTTGVPTDTQYF.

This clone was found a few times. The rearrangement joins TRBV19 to TRBJ2-7, with D possibly being TRBD1 (6 bases). V was cut by 6 bases and J by 7 bases, with 19 bases left in between. This CDR3 spans 14 amino acids. Germline loops: CDR1 LNHDA, CDR2 SQIVND (reference sequence). This CDR3 is CASRPDPQGWEQYF. The CDR3 region has the DNA TGTGCCAGTAGGCCTGACCCACAGGGCTGGGAGCAGTACTTC.

A few counts support this clone. CDR3: CASSLGSGFSTDTQYF. CDR3 sequence (DNA): TGTGCCAGCAGCTTAGGATCGGGGTTTAGCACAGATACGCAGTATTTT. The J gene is TRBJ2-3, the V gene TRBV7-2; TRBD2 might be the D (5 bases). Germline V CDR1 and CDR2: SGHTA, FQGNSA. Trimming pared 1 base from V and 0 bases from J, leaving 11 bases between. The CDR3 loop spans 16 amino acids.

V is TRBV6-1 and J is TRBJ2-7; tentatively, D is TRBD2 (6 bases). Germline V gives CDR1 MNHNS, CDR2 SASEGT. V was shortened by 4 bases and J by 6 bases, with 19 bases between the two germline ends. This CDR3 contains 15 residues. This chain's CDR3 is CASSGRVAGYGEQYF. As DNA, the CDR3 is TGTGCCAGCAGTGGCCGGGTGGCGGGATACGGCGAGCAGTACTTC.

The V and J genes are TRBV7-8 and TRBJ1-2; 8 nucleotides match TRBD1. CDR3 length: 13 residues. V was pared by 3 bases and J by 5 bases, with 2 bases of the junction left unmatched. Germline lookup yields CDR1 SGHVS and CDR2 FQNEAQ. The CDR3 nucleotides read TGTGCCAGCAGCTTTAGGACAGGGTATGGCTACACCTTC. Translating it yields CASSFRTGYGYTF.

This clone was seen a handful of times. The chain joins TRBV18 to TRBJ1-3, with 10 bases that match TRBD1. The V gene end was trimmed by 0 bases and the J gene end by 0 bases; junction bases not matched to a gene: 11. Germline lookup yields CDR1 KGHSH and CDR2 LQKENI. The CDR3 covers 20 residues. CDR3 sequence reads: CASSPPAGTGVATSGNTIYF. The DNA of the CDR3 is TGTGCCAGCTCACCACCGGCCGGGACAGGGGTCGCCACCTCTGGAAACACCATATATTTT.

This clone came up a few times. The V and J genes are TRBV7-3 and TRBJ2-1, with a weak D call TRBD2 (5 bases). Per germline, CDR1 SGHTA and CDR2 FQGTGA. V lost 2 bases and J 0 bases, leaving 11 bases between the germline ends. This CDR3 contains 16 residues. The CDR3 sequence is CASSLSAASSYNEQFF. CDR3 nucleotide sequence: TGTGCCAGCAGCTTATCAGCGGCCAGCTCCTACAATGAGCAGTTCTTC.

This clone has only a few counts. The gene calls are TRBV6-6 and TRBJ2-3; 8 bases map to TRBD2. J lost 5 bases, V lost 5 bases, and 6 bases had no gene match. The CDR3 sequence is 14 residues long. Germline lookup yields CDR1 MNHNY and CDR2 SVGAGI (reference sequence). In DNA, the CDR3 is TGTGCCAGCAGTCCCCCCCTAGCGGGAGATACGCAGTATTTT. It is translated as CASSPPLAGDTQYF.

The V and J genes are TRBV7-2 and TRBJ2-7; D may be TRBD1 (5 bases). The CDR3 contains 17 residues. Deletions cut 6 bases from V and 1 base from J, with 22 bases between. CDR1 is SGHTA and CDR2 is FQGNSA in the germline V gene. The CDR3 loop reads CASSLRGGHSSSYEQYF. The CDR3 DNA follows: TGTGCCAGCAGTCTTAGGGGTGGACACTCAAGTTCCTACGAGCAGTACTTC.

This clone was picked up a small number of times. The chain is built from TRBV9 and TRBJ1-2; D is unresolved. CDR3 length equals 14 residues. Between the trimmed V and J ends, which lost 0 bases and 1 base, there was a span of 7 bases. Germline V gives CDR1 SGDLS, CDR2 YYNGEE. CDR3 DNA sequence: TGTGCCAGCAGCGTAGCAGGCAGTAACTATGGCTACACCTTC. Translated: CASSVAGSNYGYTF.

Only a few counts were recorded for this clone. This sequence joins TRBV5-6 and TRBJ1-4; D gene uncertain. The germline CDR1 and CDR2 sequences are SGHDT and YYEEEE. The V end was cut by 3 bases, the J end by 3 bases, with 18 bases between. This CDR3 has 17 residues. In nucleotides, the CDR3 is TGTGCCAGCAGCTCCCCCGAGGGCGCCGGGGCTAATGAAAAACTGTTTTTT. This gives the protein CASSSPEGAGANEKLFF.

This chain joins TRBV5-1 and TRBJ2-1, with 10 bases fitting TRBD1. CDR3 length: 15 amino acids. Trimming cost V 3 bases and J 2 bases; bases outside gene matches: 2. Germline V gives CDR1 SGHRS, CDR2 YFSETQ. The CDR3 reads CASSWGTGAYNEQFF. CDR3 in DNA: TGCGCCAGCAGCTGGGGGACAGGGGCCTACAATGAGCAGTTCTTC.

This chain uses TRBV25-1 with TRBJ2-7, with 7 bases fitting TRBD2. This CDR3 has 16 amino acids. Germline lookup yields CDR1 MGHDK and CDR2 SYGVNS. After removal of 3 bases from V and 0 bases from J, the junction contained 8 bases not matched to a gene. CDR3 amino acids: CASSDRGGTFSYEQYF. As DNA, the CDR3 is TGTGCCAGCAGTGATCGGGGAGGGACCTTCTCCTACGAGCAGTACTTC.

Worth noting for this clone: The junction departs from germline at one end; a sequencing error may be responsible. The chain joins TRBV28 to TRBJ2-6; 7 nucleotides line up with TRBD1. This CDR3 contains 15 residues. The germline gives CDR1 MDHEN, CDR2 SYDVKM. CDR3 DNA: TGTGCCAGCAATTTAGACAGGGCCGGGGCCAACGTCCTGACTTTC. Its translation: CASNLDRAGANVLTF. Full variable domain (rest looked up from reference TRBV28 and TRBJ2-6): DVKVTQSSRYLVKRTGEKVFLECVQDMDHENMFWYRQDPGLGLRLIYFSYDVKMKEKGDIPEGYSVSREKKERFSLILESASTNQTSMYLCASNLDRAGANVLTFGAGSRLTVL.

The rearrangement joins TRBV4-1 to TRBJ2-3, with 8 bases matching TRBD2. The CDR3 contains 17 residues. V gave up 1 base and J gave up 3 bases; unmatched junction bases: 9. Germline CDR1 and CDR2: MGHRA and YSYEKL. The CDR3 DNA sequence: TGCGCCAGCAGCCAAGGGGCCCTCGGCGGGAGGACAGATACGCAGTATTTT. It codes for CASSQGALGGRTDTQYF.

The chain joins TRBV2 to TRBJ2-3; D uncertain. With 7 bases removed from V and 0 bases from J, the gap between germline ends came to 8 bases. The CDR3 contains 13 residues. The V gene's germline CDR1 is SNHLY and CDR2 FYNNEI. The CDR3 spells CASTLLSTDTQYF. DNA of the CDR3: TGTGCCAGCACGCTCCTAAGCACAGATACGCAGTATTTT. The full variable domain, completed using reference TRBV2 and TRBJ2-3, is EPEVTQTPSHQVTQMGQEVILRCVPISNHLYFYWYRQILGQKVEFLVSFYNNEISEKSEIFDDQFSVERPDGSNFTLKIRSTKLEDSAMYFCASTLLSTDTQYFGPGTRLTVL.

The chain couples TRBV19 to TRBJ1-5; D might be TRBD1 (6 bases). This CDR3 has 13 residues. Germline loops: CDR1 LNHDA, CDR2 SQIVND (reference sequence). V dropped 8 bases and J dropped 10 bases, with 18 bases sitting between them. This chain's CDR3 is CASRTAGERPQHF. The CDR3 DNA sequence: TGTGCCAGTCGGACAGCGGGGGAGCGACCCCAGCATTTT.

This chain links TRBV14 with TRBJ1-1; 8 bases match TRBD1. Germline V gene lookup returns CDR1 SGHDN and CDR2 FVKESK. The V and J ends lost 3 bases and 4 bases, in that order; junction bases with no gene match: 7. CDR3 length equals 15 residues. The CDR3 bases are TGTGCCAGCAGCCAGATCAGGGGGCCGGGCACTGAAGCTTTCTTT. It is translated as CASSQIRGPGTEAFF.